Given below is one T cell receptor beta chain in context. Antigen: not known. The sample comes from a study of identical twins. Study-level results: Some out-of-frame alpha sequences were shared by twins, and these showed excess low generation probability. It was possible that invariant MAIT and iNKT cells partly confounded the zero-insertion analyses. Cross-sectional statistical analysis was relied on for the conclusions, without the same donors being followed.

TCRdb reprocessed the 5' RACE reads via MiXCR and lists one record per CDR3 protein. This table holds 450,000 or so distinct CDR3 sequences, approximately 15% found once. This same sample was also taken into another study, of yellow fever vaccine responses in identical twins.

Sequences were obtained from CD4+ T cells sorted from blood. The clonotype was recovered from a woman aged 18-29 years in good health.

CDR3 residues: CSVRTGGETGELFF. CDR3 nucleotide sequence: TGCAGCGTCAGGACAGGGGGCGAGACCGGGGAGCTGTTTTTT. The V gene is TRBV29-1, the J gene TRBJ2-2; TRBD1 matches at 11 bases. J was trimmed by 5 bases and V by 6 bases; bases with no gene match: 5. CDR3 size: 14 residues. Per germline, CDR1 SQVTM and CDR2 ANQGSEA.